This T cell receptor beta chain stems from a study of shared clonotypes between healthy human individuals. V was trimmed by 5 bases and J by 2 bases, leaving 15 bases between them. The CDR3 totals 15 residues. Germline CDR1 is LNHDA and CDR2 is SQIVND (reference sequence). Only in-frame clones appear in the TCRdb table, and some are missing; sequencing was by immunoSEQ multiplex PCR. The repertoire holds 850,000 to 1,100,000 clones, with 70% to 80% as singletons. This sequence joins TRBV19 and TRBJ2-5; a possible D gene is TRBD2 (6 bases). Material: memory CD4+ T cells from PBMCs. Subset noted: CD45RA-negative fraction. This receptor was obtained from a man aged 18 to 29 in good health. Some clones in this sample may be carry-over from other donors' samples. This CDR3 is CASSAVEAGQETQYF. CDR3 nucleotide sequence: TGTGCCAGTAGTGCGGTGGAGGCGGGGCAAGAGACCCAGTACTTC.